This paragraph reports one T cell receptor beta chain. This sample was included in a study of blood T cell repertoires in COVID-19. Study-wide context: PBMCs, B-cell-depleted T cells, or T cells were the source of the cDNA or gDNA that made up the material.

Only in-frame clones appear in the TCRdb table, and some are missing; sequencing was by immunoSEQ multiplex PCR. The table records about 210,000 clones, around 84% of them present only once. The germline CDR1 and CDR2 sequences are SGHTA and FQGTGA. The V segment lost 0 bases and the J segment 2 bases; nucleotides outside the gene matches: 2. This CDR3 is built from 17 residues. The receptor comes from a man aged 50 or older with active or convalescent COVID-19. V is TRBV7-3 and J is TRBJ2-3, with 13 bases lining up with TRBD2. Sequenced: peripheral blood. The CDR3 reads CASSLTTSGGATDTQYF. CDR3 DNA: TGTGCCAGCAGCTTAACCACTAGCGGGGGGGCCACAGATACGCAGTATTTT.